The present TCR beta chain was sequenced within a study of OX40 agonist ivuxolimab in advanced cancers. Study outcomes and limitations: Clones of CD4+ and CD8+ blood T cells grew by week 6 at doses of 0.1 to 3.0 mg/kg.

Using immunoSEQ multiplex PCR, the repertoire was profiled, and TCRdb retains in-frame clones only, with some absent. The table lists fewer than 85,000 clones, over 90% of them singletons. Looked up from germline, CDR1 is GTSNPN and CDR2 is SVGIG (reference sequence). This CDR3 comprises 15 residues. J gave up 8 bases and V 0 bases, and 9 bases lay outside the gene matches. Patients with a history of autoimmune disease or on systemic immunosuppression were excluded. Comment on this clone: Its antigen remains unknown.

This rearrangement joins TRBV30 to TRBJ1-4, with 7 positions matching TRBD1. The sample in question was CD4+ or CD8+ T cells sorted from blood, obtained in a trial of the OX40 agonist ivuxolimab. The clonotype comes from an adult with an advanced solid tumor such as melanoma, head and neck, liver or kidney cancer. The CDR3 loop is CAWSVYGGGGEKLFF. The CDR3 DNA follows: TGTGCCTGGAGTGTATATGGAGGGGGCGGCGAAAAACTGTTTTTT.